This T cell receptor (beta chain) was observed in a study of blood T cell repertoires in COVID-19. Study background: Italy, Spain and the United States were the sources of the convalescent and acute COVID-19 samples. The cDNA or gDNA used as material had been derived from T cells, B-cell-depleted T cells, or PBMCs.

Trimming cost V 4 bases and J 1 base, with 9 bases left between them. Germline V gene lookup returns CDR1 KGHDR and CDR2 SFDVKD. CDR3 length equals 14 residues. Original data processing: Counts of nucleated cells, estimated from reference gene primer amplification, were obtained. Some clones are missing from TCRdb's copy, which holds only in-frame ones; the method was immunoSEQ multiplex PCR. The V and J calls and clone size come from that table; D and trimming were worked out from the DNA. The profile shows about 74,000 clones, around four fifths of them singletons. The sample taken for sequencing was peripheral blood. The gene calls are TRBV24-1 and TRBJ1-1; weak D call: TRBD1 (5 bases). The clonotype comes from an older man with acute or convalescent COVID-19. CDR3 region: CATSEATGNTEAFF. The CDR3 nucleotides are TGTGCCACCAGTGAAGCTACAGGGAACACTGAAGCTTTCTTT.